This TCR beta chain was captured in a study of T cell responses to AZD1222 COVID-19 vaccine (dated by TCRdb to the early 2020s). Describing the broader study: TCR sequencing was performed for over 230 trial participants, of whom about 200 were given two doses of AZD1222 and around 25 were given two doses of MenACWY control vaccine. Enrollment into the trials was organized by age into subgroups of 18-55, 56-69 and 70-plus years, and those subgroups contained approximately 150, 30 and 60 TCR-sequenced participants, respectively.

Trimming costs V 3 bases and J 7 bases, and their ends lie 28 bases apart. For CDR1 and CDR2, the germline V gene lists KGHSH and LQKENI. From its cysteine to its phenylalanine, the CDR3 spans 19 amino acids. This entry keeps only the CDR3 DNA: 57 bases, framed from base 1. The time point tag for this specimen amounts to: about 28 days (+/-7) after the second vaccine dose. Because spike-specific TCR depth and breadth did not differ between the two schedules, AZD1222 recipients who got a second dose at roughly 4 weeks were pooled with those who got a second dose at roughly 12 weeks. The vaccinee samples were drawn from two UK trials, COV001 and COV002, one of which was a single-blind randomized controlled phase 2/3 trial testing AZD1222 (ChAdOx1 nCoV-19) in healthy adults. For TCRbeta chain sequencing, PBMC samples from trial participants were taken at day 0 and at day 28 after the second dose. The CDR3 regions of human TCRbeta chains were analyzed by immunosequencing. As for the original processing: Repertoire TCRs were matched against a reference library of SARS-CoV-2-specific TCRs generated with the MIRA antigen-specificity platform. Breadth was defined as the fraction of unique TCRs that were SARS-CoV-2-associated, and depth was defined as the fraction of total T cells that were SARS-CoV-2-associated. Using the MIRA data, each spike-specific TCR was mapped to the spike region that the TCR reacts to and placed in a CD4 or CD8 class. Log10-transformed breadth and depth values were compared by one-way ANOVA with Sidak's multiple comparisons tests. Sourced from immuneACCESS, this table was stored by TCRdb with only in-frame sequences that have V and J called. A share of the clones is absent; for the studies checked, an unresolved V gene accounts for under half, and the remainder has no known explanation. The V and J calls and the clone size are those of that table, but D and trimming were determined from the DNA. Here the sample has roughly 110,000 clones; less than 95% occur a single time. Of the sample, 6.5% to 10% is held by the ten largest clones.

Points on this clone: The antigen this receptor binds is unknown. No quality values exist for individual bases; no much larger clone is one base distant.

Results and caveats for the whole study, not just this receptor: Nearly half of unique spike-specific TCRs reportedly recognized epitopes outside regions mutated in the B.1.351 and B.1.1.7 variants. The 56-69-year group was small, and its depth increase did not reach significance, likely because of low power. No day 14 peak-response samples were available, so repertoires were characterized only after the peak T cell response. A significant rise in spike-specific TCR breadth and depth was observed after two AZD1222 doses relative to day 0 and relative to MenACWY recipients. Conclusions about previously exposed vaccinees are limited because only 5 or 6 AZD1222 recipients were SARS-CoV-2 seropositive at baseline. Most participants were white British and females outnumbered males, and the authors suggested that clonal diversity may have been underestimated. Vaccine-associated CD4 TCRs spanned the whole spike protein, with dominant responses in regions 160-218 and 743-854.

The V and J genes are TRBV18 and TRBJ2-1; the D gene is possibly TRBD1, with 5 bases matching. The sequence derives from an adult who received the AZD1222 COVID-19 vaccine. The starting material was peripheral blood, obtained 28 days after the second AZD1222 dose. The CDR3 here reads CASSPNLIPDTDWENEQFF. The DNA sequence is TGTGCCAGCTCACCTAATCTGATTCCGGACACCGATTGGGAAAATGAGCAGTTCTTC.